The rows below give T cell receptor beta chains drawn from one sample of a study of cytomegalovirus exposure and HLA in healthy donors. Profiling relied on immunoSEQ multiplex PCR, and the TCRdb table lists in-frame clones only, not all of them. In the table there are roughly 110,000 clones, 82% of which are singletons. The sample taken for sequencing was PBMCs. The receptor set was obtained from a man between 45 and 60 years old in good health and CMV-seronegative. Both conserved end residues are part of each CDR3. A D gene is named only where the DNA matches it firmly.

>TRBV7-2|TRBJ1-1|NA
CASSLGPPGTEAFF
TGTGCCAGCAGCTTAGGGCCTCCGGGCACTGAAGCTTTCTTT
>TRBV11-1|TRBJ1-1|NA
CASSHDTFRTEAFF
TGTGCCAGCAGCCACGACACCTTCAGGACTGAAGCTTTCTTT
>TRBV27|TRBJ2-2|NA
CASRGRTGELFF
TGTGCCAGCAGGGGGCGCACCGGGGAGCTGTTTTTT
>TRBV19|TRBJ1-1|TRBD1
CASSIVAGGTEAFF
TGTGCCAGTAGTATTGTAGCAGGGGGCACTGAAGCTTTCTTT
>TRBV7-6|TRBJ1-1|NA
CASSLAHPGQPLPLNTEAFF
TGTGCCAGCAGCTTAGCCCACCCCGGACAGCCGCTCCCTTTGAACACTGAAGCTTTCTTT
>TRBV9|TRBJ2-3|NA
CASSVVDSDTQYF
TGTGCCAGCAGCGTAGTCGACAGTGATACGCAGTATTTT
>TRBV6-5|TRBJ1-2|NA
CASSYYGRGGYTF
TGTGCCAGCAGTTACTATGGGCGTGGAGGCTACACCTTC
>TRBV7-8|TRBJ2-5|TRBD1
CASSPRRDRAAETQYF
TGTGCCAGCAGCCCTAGAAGGGACAGGGCTGCAGAGACCCAGTACTTC
>TRBV4-2|TRBJ2-1|TRBD2
CASSQISGGAYNEQFF
TGTGCCAGCAGCCAAATTAGCGGGGGGGCGTACAATGAGCAGTTCTTC
>TRBV7-2|TRBJ2-3|NA
CASSSDTWAAGTDTQYF
TGTGCCAGCAGCTCCGATACTTGGGCGGCAGGGACAGATACGCAGTATTTT
>TRBV7-3|TRBJ2-1|TRBD2
CASRPPGTSGTNEQFF
TGTGCCAGCAGACCACCCGGGACTAGCGGAACCAATGAGCAGTTCTTC